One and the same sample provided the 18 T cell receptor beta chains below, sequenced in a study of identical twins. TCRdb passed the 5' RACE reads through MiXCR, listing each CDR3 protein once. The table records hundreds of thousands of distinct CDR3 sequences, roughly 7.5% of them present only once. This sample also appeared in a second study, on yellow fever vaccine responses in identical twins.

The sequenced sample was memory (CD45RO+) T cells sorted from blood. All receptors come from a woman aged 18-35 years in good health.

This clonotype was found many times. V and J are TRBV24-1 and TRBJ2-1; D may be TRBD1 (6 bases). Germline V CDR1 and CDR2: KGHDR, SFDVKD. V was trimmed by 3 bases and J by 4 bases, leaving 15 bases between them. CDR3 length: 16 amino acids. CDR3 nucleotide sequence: TGTGCCACCAGTGATACCGAGACAGGCCCATACAATGAGCAGTTCTTC. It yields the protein CATSDTETGPYNEQFF.

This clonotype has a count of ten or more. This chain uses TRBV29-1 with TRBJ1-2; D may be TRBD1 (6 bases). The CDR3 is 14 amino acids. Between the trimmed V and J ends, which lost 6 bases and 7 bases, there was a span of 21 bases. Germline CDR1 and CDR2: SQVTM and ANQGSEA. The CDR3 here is CSVGTPTGTGGYTF. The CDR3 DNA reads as TGCAGCGTCGGGACGCCAACAGGGACGGGTGGCTACACCTTC.

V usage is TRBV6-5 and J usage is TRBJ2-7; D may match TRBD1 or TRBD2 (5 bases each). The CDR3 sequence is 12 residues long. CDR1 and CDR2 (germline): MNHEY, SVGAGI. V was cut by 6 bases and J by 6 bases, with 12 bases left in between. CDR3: CASSRGRLEQYF. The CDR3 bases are TGTGCCAGCAGCCGGGGACGTCTCGAGCAGTACTTC.

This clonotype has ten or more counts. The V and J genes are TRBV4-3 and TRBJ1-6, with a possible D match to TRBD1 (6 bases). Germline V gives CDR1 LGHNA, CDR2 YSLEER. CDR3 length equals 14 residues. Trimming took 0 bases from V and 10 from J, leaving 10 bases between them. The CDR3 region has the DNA TGCGCCAGCAGCCAAGAGACAGGAAGATCACCCCTCCACTTT. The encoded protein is CASSQETGRSPLHF.

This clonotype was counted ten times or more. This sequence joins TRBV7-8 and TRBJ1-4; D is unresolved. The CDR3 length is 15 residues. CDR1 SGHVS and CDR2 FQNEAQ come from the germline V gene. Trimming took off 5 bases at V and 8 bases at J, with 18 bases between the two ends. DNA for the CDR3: TGTGCCAGCAGCACCCGCGAGTCCCCGGTCGAAAAACTGTTTTTT. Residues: CASSTRESPVEKLFF. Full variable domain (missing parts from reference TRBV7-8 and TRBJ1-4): GAGVSQSPRYKVAKRGQDVALRCDPISGHVSLFWYQQALGQGPEFLTYFQNEAQLDKSGLPSDRFFAERPEGSVSTLKIQRTQQEDSAVYLCASSTRESPVEKLFFGSGTQLSVL.

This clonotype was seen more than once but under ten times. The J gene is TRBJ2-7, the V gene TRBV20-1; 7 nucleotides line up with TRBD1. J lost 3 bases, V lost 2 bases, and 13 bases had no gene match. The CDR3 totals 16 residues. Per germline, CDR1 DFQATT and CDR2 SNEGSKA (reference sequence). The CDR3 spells CSARRGNEGARYEQYF. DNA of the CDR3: TGCAGTGCTAGAAGGGGGAATGAGGGGGCGCGCTACGAGCAGTACTTC.

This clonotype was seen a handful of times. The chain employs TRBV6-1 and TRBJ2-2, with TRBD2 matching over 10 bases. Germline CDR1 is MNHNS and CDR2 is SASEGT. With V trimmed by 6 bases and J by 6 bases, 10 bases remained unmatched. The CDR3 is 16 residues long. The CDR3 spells CASRDPGTSDAGELFF. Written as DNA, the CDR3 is TGTGCCAGCAGAGACCCCGGGACTAGCGACGCCGGGGAGCTGTTTTTT.

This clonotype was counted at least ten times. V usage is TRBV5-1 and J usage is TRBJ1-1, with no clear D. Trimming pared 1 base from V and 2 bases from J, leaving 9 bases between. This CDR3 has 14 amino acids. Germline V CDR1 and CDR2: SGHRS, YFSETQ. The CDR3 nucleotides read TGCGCCAGCAGCTTGATGGGCCTCAACACTGAAGCTTTCTTT. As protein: CASSLMGLNTEAFF.

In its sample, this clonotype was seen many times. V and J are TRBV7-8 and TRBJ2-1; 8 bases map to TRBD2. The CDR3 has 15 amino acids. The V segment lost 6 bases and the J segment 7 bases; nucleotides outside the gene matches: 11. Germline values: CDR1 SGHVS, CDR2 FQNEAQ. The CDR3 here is CASSEREKGGNEQFF. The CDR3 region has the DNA TGTGCCAGCAGTGAGCGGGAGAAGGGCGGGAATGAGCAGTTCTTC.

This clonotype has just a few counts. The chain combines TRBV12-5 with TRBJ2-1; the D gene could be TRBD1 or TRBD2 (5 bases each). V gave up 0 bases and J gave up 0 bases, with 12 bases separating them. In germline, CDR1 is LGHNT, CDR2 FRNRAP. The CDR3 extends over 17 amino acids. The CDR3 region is CASGLVLGRSSYNEQFF. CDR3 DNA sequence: TGTGCTAGTGGTTTGGTCTTGGGACGGAGCTCCTACAATGAGCAGTTCTTC.

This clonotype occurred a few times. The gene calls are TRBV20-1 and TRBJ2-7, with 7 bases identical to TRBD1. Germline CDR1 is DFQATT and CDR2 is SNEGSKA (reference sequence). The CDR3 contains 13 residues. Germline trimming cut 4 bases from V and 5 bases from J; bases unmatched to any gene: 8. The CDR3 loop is CSATKDRENEQYF. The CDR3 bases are TGCAGTGCTACCAAAGACAGGGAAAACGAGCAGTACTTC.

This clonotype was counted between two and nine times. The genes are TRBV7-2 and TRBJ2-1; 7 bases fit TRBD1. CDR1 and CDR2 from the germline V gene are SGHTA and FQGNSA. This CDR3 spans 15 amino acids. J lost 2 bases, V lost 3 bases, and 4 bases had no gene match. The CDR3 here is CASSFPGQPYNEQFF. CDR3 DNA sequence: TGTGCCAGCAGCTTCCCGGGACAGCCCTACAATGAGCAGTTCTTC.

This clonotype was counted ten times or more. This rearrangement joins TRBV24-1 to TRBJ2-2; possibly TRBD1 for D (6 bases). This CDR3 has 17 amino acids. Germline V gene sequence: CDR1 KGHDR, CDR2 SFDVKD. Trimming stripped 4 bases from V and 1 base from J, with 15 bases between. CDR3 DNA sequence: TGTGCCACCAGTGACCATCAGGGGCTAAGGAACACCGGGGAGCTGTTTTTT. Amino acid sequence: CATSDHQGLRNTGELFF.

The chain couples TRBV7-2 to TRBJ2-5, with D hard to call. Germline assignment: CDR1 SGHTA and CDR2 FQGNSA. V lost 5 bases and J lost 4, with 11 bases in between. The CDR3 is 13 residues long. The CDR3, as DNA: TGTGCCAGCAGCCCCGCAGTTCGAGAGACCCAGTACTTC. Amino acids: CASSPAVRETQYF. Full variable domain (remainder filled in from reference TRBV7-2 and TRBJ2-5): GAGVSQSPSNKVTEKGKDVELRCDPISGHTALYWYRQSLGQGLEFLIYFQGNSAPDKSGLPSDRFSAERTGGSVSTLTIQRTQQEDSAVYLCASSPAVRETQYFGPGTRLLVL.

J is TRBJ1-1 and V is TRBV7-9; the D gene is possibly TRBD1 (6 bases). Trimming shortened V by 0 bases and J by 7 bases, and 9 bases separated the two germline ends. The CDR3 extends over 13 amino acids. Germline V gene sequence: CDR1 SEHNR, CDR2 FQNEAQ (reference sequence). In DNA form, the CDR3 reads TGTGCCAGCAGCTTAGCGGGGACAAATGAAGCTTTCTTT. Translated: CASSLAGTNEAFF.

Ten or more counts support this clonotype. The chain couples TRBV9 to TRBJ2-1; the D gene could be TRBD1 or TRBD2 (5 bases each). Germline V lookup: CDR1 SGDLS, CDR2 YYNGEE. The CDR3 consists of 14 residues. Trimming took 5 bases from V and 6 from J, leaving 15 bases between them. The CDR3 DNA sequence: TGTGCCAGCAGGGGGTGGGGTGGGGGCAATGAGCAGTTCTTC. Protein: CASRGWGGGNEQFF.

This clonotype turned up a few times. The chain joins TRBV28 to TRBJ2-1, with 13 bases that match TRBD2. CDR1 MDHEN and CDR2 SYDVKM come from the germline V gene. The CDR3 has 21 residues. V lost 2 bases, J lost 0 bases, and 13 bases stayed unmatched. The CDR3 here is CASSLGLAGAAYLNSYNEQFF. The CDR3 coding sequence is TGTGCCAGCAGTTTAGGACTAGCGGGAGCTGCCTACCTTAACTCCTACAATGAGCAGTTCTTC.

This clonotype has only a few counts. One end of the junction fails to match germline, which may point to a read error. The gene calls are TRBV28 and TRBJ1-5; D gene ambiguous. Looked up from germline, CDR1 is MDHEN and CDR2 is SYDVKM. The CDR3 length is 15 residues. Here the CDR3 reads CASCLGSGDGQPQHF. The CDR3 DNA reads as TGTGCCAGCTGTTTGGGATCGGGAGACGGCCAGCCCCAGCATTTT.